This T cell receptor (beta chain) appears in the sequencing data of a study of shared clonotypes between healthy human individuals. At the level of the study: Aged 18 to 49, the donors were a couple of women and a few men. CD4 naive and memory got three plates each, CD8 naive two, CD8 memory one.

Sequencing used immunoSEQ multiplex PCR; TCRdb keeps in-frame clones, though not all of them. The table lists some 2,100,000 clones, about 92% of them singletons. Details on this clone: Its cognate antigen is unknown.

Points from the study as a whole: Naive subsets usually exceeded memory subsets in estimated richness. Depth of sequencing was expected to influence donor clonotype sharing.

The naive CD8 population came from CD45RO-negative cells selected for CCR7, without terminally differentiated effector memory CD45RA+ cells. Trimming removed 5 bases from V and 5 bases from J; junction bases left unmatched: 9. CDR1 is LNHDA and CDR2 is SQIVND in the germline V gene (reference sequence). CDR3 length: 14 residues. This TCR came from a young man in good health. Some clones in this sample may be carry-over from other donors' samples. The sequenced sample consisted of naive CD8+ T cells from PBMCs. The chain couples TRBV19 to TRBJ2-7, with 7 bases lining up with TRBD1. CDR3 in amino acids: CASSETGNGDEQYF. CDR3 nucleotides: TGTGCCAGTAGTGAGACAGGGAATGGGGACGAGCAGTACTTC.